This record concerns one T cell receptor beta chain sequence. The target antigen is unknown. These data originate in a study of cytomegalovirus exposure and HLA in healthy donors. At the level of the study: An early data release held 70 million to 90 million unique TCRs from HLA-typed donors. Notes on the study in general: A later analysis reportedly identified an Asian-associated ancestry cluster as carrying fewer N-insertions than the roughly 670-donor mean. In vitro confirmation showed a few CMV-associated chains to be CMV antigen specific.

The CDR3 has 14 residues. Losses at the gene ends were 7 bases for V and 5 bases for J; bases not matched to a gene: 7. Germline lookup yields CDR1 LNHNV and CDR2 YYDKDF (reference sequence). Primers: 60 Vbeta forward and 13 Jbeta reverse. Repertoires were generated with immunoSEQ multiplex PCR, while TCRdb's copy carries only in-frame clones and drops some. The sample carries over 100,000 clones, about two thirds recorded once. The V call is TRBV15, the J call TRBJ1-4; the match to TRBD1 covers 7 bases. This TCR came from a man aged 40-55 years in good health and CMV-seropositive. Sequencing was carried out using PBMCs. Written as DNA, the CDR3 is TGTGCCACCACTTTTGGGACAGCGAATGAAAAACTGTTTTTT. It encodes CATTFGTANEKLFF.